This T cell receptor (beta chain) was found in a study of CD8+ T cells in alopecia areata. Across the study: Among treated patients, severity was scored by affected scalp area percentage.

Worth noting for this clone: The antigen remains unidentified.

Trimming removed 4 bases from V and 3 bases from J, with 4 bases in between. The germline V gene has CDR1 SQVTM and CDR2 ANQGSEA. The CDR3 is 10 amino acids. In each case, RNA was isolated and then reverse transcribed into cDNA as the sequencing template. Measured with immunoSEQ multiplex PCR; TCRdb has only the in-frame clones, and not every one. This sample carries some 180,000 clones, around 51% of them seen once, and the ten largest clones take roughly a tenth. Findings and limits, study-wide: Tofacitinib did not eliminate many expanded lesional clones from scalp or blood. Within the top 100, expanded CD8+ clones significantly decreased with tofacitinib, as did scalp clonality.

Treatment here: oral pan-JAK inhibitor, 5-10 mg twice daily. Both CD4+ and CD8+ T cells were separated by sorting PBMCs. The chain uses TRBV29-1 and TRBJ2-7; D not certain. The source is a human donor with alopecia areata. The starting material was CD8+ T cells sorted from blood, obtained around week 53, from a patient treated with tofacitinib. The CDR3 DNA is TGCAGCGTTGGGGACTACGAGCAGTACTTC. This codes for CSVGDYEQYF.